This entry is about one TCR beta chain. The target antigen is unknown. Among the donors, all were Caucasian adults who lived in Nashville, Tennessee. Memory CD4+ cells were the fraction left after CD45RA+ naive selection. Trimming took 6 bases from V and 6 from J, leaving 16 bases between them. This CDR3 has 14 residues. Looked up from germline, CDR1 is MRHNA and CDR2 is SNTAGT. These data are taken from a study of shared clonotypes between healthy human individuals. Whole-study results and caveats: Only a few donors were included, so the genetic and exposure-history diversity represented was limited.

Clones were sequenced by immunoSEQ multiplex PCR, and TCRdb holds only the in-frame ones, with some missing. The sample includes approximately 1,500,000 clones, more than 95% of them seen just once. The sample taken for sequencing was naive CD4+ T cells sorted from blood. Stated subset: CD45RA+ positively selected. This rearrangement joins TRBV6-4 to TRBJ2-3; possible D gene TRBD2, 5 bases. This receptor was obtained from a man younger than 45 in good health. The CDR3 loop is CASSHGLAGDTQYF. CDR3 in DNA: TGTGCCAGCAGCCACGGGCTAGCTGGGGATACGCAGTATTTT.